These 25 T cell receptor beta chains came from one sample sequenced in a study of cytomegalovirus exposure and HLA in healthy donors. The PCR employed 60 Vbeta primers together with 13 Jbeta primers. Assay used: immunoSEQ multiplex PCR; TCRdb lists only in-frame clones, some missing. The data contain roughly 150,000 clones, about 83% of them seen just once; the ten biggest clones take up approximately 13%. Sequencing was done on a sample of PBMCs. The receptors shown here come from a man in his forties or fifties in good health and CMV-seropositive.

This clone was seen a single time. V gene TRBV7-6 combines with J gene TRBJ2-7; D is possibly TRBD2 (6 bases). Germline-derived CDR1 and CDR2 are SGHVS and FNYEAQ. The CDR3 covers 15 residues. Trimming shortened V by 5 bases and J by 3 bases, and 17 bases separated the two germline ends. The CDR3 sequence is CASSLGTGTFYEQYF. CDR3 nucleotide sequence: TGTGCCAGCAGCCTAGGCACCGGGACTTTCTACGAGCAGTACTTC.

This rearrangement joins TRBV6-6 to TRBJ1-1; perhaps TRBD1 as D (5 bases). Germline V gene data show CDR1 as MNHNY and CDR2 as SVGAGI (reference sequence). The CDR3 is 14 amino acids. Trimming cost V 3 bases and J 5 bases, with 13 bases left between them. The CDR3 coding sequence is TGTGCCAGCAGTTATGGGGGGACCTTTACTGAAGCTTTCTTT. It is translated as CASSYGGTFTEAFF.

A note on this clone: The junction and the germline gene differ at one end; a read error may be behind it. The V and J genes are TRBV7-9 and TRBJ2-3; 8 nucleotides match TRBD2. The germline V gene encodes CDR1 SEHNR and CDR2 FQNEAQ (reference sequence). This CDR3 region has 15 residues. The CDR3 DNA is TGTTCCAGCAGCTTAAAGCGGGGGCTAACAGATACGCAGTATTTT. It translates to CSSSLKRGLTDTQYF.

The V gene is TRBV2, the J gene TRBJ1-2, with D perhaps TRBD1 (6 bases). V shed 7 bases and J shed 4 bases, with 10 bases lying between them. The CDR3 totals 12 residues. In germline, CDR1 is SNHLY, CDR2 FYNNEI. The CDR3 DNA sequence: TGTGCCAGCATCGGACAGAGCTATGGCTACACCTTC. Protein: CASIGQSYGYTF.

V usage is TRBV7-2 and J usage is TRBJ2-3; D possibly corresponds to TRBD1 (5 bases). Trimming pared 3 bases from V and 4 bases from J, leaving 11 bases between. The CDR3 runs 14 residues. Looked up from germline, CDR1 is SGHTA and CDR2 is FQGNSA. The CDR3 region has the DNA TGTGCCAGCAGCTTTGGGGCCGGGCCAGATACGCAGTATTTT. Translated: CASSFGAGPDTQYF.

This clone appeared once. The junction departs from germline at one end; a sequencing error may be responsible. V usage is TRBV25-1 and J usage is TRBJ2-1; 10 bases match TRBD2. Germline loops: CDR1 MGHDK, CDR2 SYGVNS. The CDR3 totals 14 residues. The CDR3 region is CASRASGGYSEQFF. DNA for the CDR3: TGTGCCAGCAGGGCTAGCGGGGGTTACAGTGAGCAGTTCTTC.

V is TRBV5-4 and J is TRBJ2-7; 7 nucleotides agree with TRBD1. Germline V CDR1 and CDR2: SGHNT, YYREEE (reference sequence). The CDR3 has 15 residues. Trimming removed 1 base from V and 2 bases from J; junction bases left unmatched: 6. This CDR3 is CASSLMGQRTYEQYF. The CDR3 bases are TGTGCCAGCAGCTTGATGGGACAGAGAACCTACGAGCAGTACTTC.

V is TRBV11-3 and J is TRBJ2-3, with 7 bases aligning to TRBD2. This CDR3 is 15 amino acids long. V shed 6 bases, J shed 2 bases, and the junction held 8 bases outside the gene matches. The V gene's germline CDR1 is SGHNT and CDR2 YENEEA. The CDR3 DNA follows: TGTGCCAGCAGTTCTAGCGGAGGCCCCACAGATACGCAGTATTTT. Translated: CASSSSGGPTDTQYF. Variable domain in full (rest from reference TRBV11-3 and TRBJ2-3): EAGVVQSPRYKIIEKKQPVAFWCNPISGHNTLYWYLQNLGQGPELLIRYENEEAVDDSQLPKDRFSAERLKGVDSTLKIQPAELGDSAVYLCASSSSGGPTDTQYFGPGTRLTVL.

The rearrangement joins TRBV7-7 to TRBJ2-2; 12 bases match TRBD2. Germline CDR1 and CDR2: SSHAT and FNYEAQ (reference sequence). V shed 5 bases, J shed 2 bases, and the junction held 3 bases outside the gene matches. The CDR3 is 16 amino acids. CDR3 residues: CASSHGLAGNTGELFF. The DNA of the CDR3 is TGTGCCAGCAGCCATGGACTAGCGGGAAACACCGGGGAGCTGTTTTTT.

This chain joins TRBV10-3 and TRBJ1-3, with D perhaps matching TRBD1 (6 bases). The germline V and J ends were trimmed by 10 bases and 0 bases, with 10 bases remaining between them. The CDR3 consists of 13 residues. Germline loops: CDR1 ENHRY, CDR2 SYGVKD. CDR3 protein: CATQGLSGNTIYF. The CDR3 nucleotides are TGTGCCACCCAGGGGCTCTCTGGAAACACCATATATTTT.

This clone was seen a single time. The chain is built from TRBV19 and TRBJ1-5, with a tentative D call TRBD1 (6 bases). CDR1 LNHDA and CDR2 SQIVND come from the germline V gene (reference sequence). The CDR3 spans 15 residues. The V gene lost 7 bases and the J gene lost 3 bases, with 16 bases spanning the gap. DNA for the CDR3: TGTGCCAGTAAGTCGAAAGAGGGGGACAATCAGCCCCAGCATTTT. Protein product: CASKSKEGDNQPQHF. The full variable domain, completed using reference TRBV19 and TRBJ1-5, is DGGITQSPKYLFRKEGQNVTLSCEQNLNHDAMYWYRQDPGQGLRLIYYSQIVNDFQKGDIAEGYSVSREKKESFPLTVTSAQKNPTAFYLCASKSKEGDNQPQHFGDGTRLSIL.

The count of this clone is one. Mismatch with germline at one junction end may stem from a read error. This sample also contains other DNA sequences that code for the same CDR3. The chain is built from TRBV2 and TRBJ2-3, with 8 bases matching TRBD2. Germline assignment: CDR1 SNHLY and CDR2 FYNNEI. The CDR3 contains 13 residues. CDR3 nucleotide sequence: TGTGCCAGCCAGCGGGAGAGTACAGATACGCAATATTTT. Translating gives CASQRESTDTQYF.

The chain couples TRBV11-3 to TRBJ2-2, with TRBD2 identical over 11 bases. Germline values: CDR1 SGHNT, CDR2 YENEEA. The J segment lost 6 bases and the V segment lost 5 bases, leaving 8 bases of the junction unmatched. The CDR3 loop spans 16 amino acids. The CDR3 DNA reads TGTGCCAGCAGCGCGCATAGCGGGAGGGTCCCCGGGGAGCTGTTTTTT. Its protein product is CASSAHSGRVPGELFF.

The chain couples TRBV7-2 to TRBJ1-2; 12 bases are shared with TRBD1. V was clipped by 5 bases and J by 12 bases; unmatched bases: 4. The CDR3 totals 12 residues. Per germline, CDR1 SGHTA and CDR2 FQGNSA. DNA for the CDR3: TGTGCCAGCAGCGGGACAGGGGGCGGCCACACCTTC. Protein product: CASSGTGGGHTF. The variable domain in full, completed from reference TRBV7-2 and TRBJ1-2, reads GAGVSQSPSNKVTEKGKDVELRCDPISGHTALYWYRQSLGQGLEFLIYFQGNSAPDKSGLPSDRFSAERTGGSVSTLTIQRTQQEDSAVYLCASSGTGGGHTFGSGTRLTVV.

The rearrangement joins TRBV9 to TRBJ2-2; 10 bases are a match to TRBD2. The CDR3 is made up of 16 amino acids. Germline CDR1 is SGDLS and CDR2 is YYNGEE. The V segment lost 2 bases and the J segment 1 base; nucleotides outside the gene matches: 2. As DNA, the CDR3 is TGTGCCAGCAGCGTCTTAGCGGGAGGGAACACCGGGGAGCTGTTTTTT. This gives the protein CASSVLAGGNTGELFF.

In its sample, this clone was seen once. This sequence joins TRBV19 and TRBJ1-4, with TRBD1 identical over 9 bases. The CDR3 loop spans 14 amino acids. From germline, CDR1 is LNHDA and CDR2 SQIVND (reference sequence). With 3 bases clipped from V and 7 bases from J, the junction kept 3 bases outside the gene matches. The CDR3 loop reads CASSMVTGGEKLFF. The CDR3 DNA is TGTGCCAGTAGTATGGTGACAGGGGGTGAAAAACTGTTTTTT.

V usage is TRBV27 and J usage is TRBJ2-7; no firm D call. Germline V gene lookup returns CDR1 MNHEY and CDR2 SMNVEV (reference sequence). The CDR3 has 13 residues. Deletions cut 3 bases from V and 0 bases from J, with 6 bases between. CDR3 DNA: TGTGCCAGCAGTTTTAGTGGCTCCTACGAGCAGTACTTC. Protein sequence: CASSFSGSYEQYF.

V gene TRBV5-1 combines with J gene TRBJ2-1; 15 nucleotides line up with TRBD2. Germline values: CDR1 SGHRS, CDR2 YFSETQ. The J segment lost 3 bases and the V segment lost 2 bases, leaving 6 bases of the junction unmatched. The CDR3 has 18 amino acids. CDR3 residues: CASSFLGLAGGLYNEQFF. The DNA of the CDR3 is TGCGCCAGCAGCTTCCTAGGACTAGCGGGAGGGCTCTACAATGAGCAGTTCTTC.

This clone was seen a handful of times. The chain couples TRBV7-6 to TRBJ2-5; 12 bases are a match to TRBD2. The V gene end was trimmed by 1 base and the J gene end by 5 bases; junction bases not matched to a gene: 8. Looked up from germline, CDR1 is SGHVS and CDR2 is FNYEAQ. The CDR3 runs to 17 residues. The CDR3 sequence is CASSLVSGLAGRETQYF. The CDR3, as DNA: TGTGCCAGCAGCTTAGTCTCGGGACTAGCGGGTAGGGAGACCCAGTACTTC.

The rearrangement joins TRBV5-4 to TRBJ2-5; TRBD2 agrees at 8 bases. The CDR3 contains 16 residues. The V and J ends lost 1 base and 2 bases, in that order; junction bases with no gene match: 7. The V gene's germline CDR1 is SGHNT and CDR2 YYREEE (reference sequence). The CDR3, as DNA: TGTGCCAGCAGCTTGAATAGCGGGACTCTGCAAGAGACCCAGTACTTC. It translates to CASSLNSGTLQETQYF.

CDR3 nucleotide sequence: TGTGCCAGCAGCTTAGCCAGCGGGAGGGTAACTGAGCAGTTCTTC. Protein sequence: CASSLASGRVTEQFF. This chain joins TRBV7-9 and TRBJ2-1; 10 bases agree with TRBD2. The CDR3 consists of 15 residues. Germline V gene sequence: CDR1 SEHNR, CDR2 FQNEAQ (reference sequence). Germline trimming cut 0 bases from V and 9 bases from J; bases unmatched to any gene: 5.

The chain is built from TRBV6-1 and TRBJ1-1; D call uncertain. Germline assignment: CDR1 MNHNS and CDR2 SASEGT. Trimming shortened V by 8 bases and J by 11 bases, and 15 bases separated the two germline ends. The CDR3 is 11 residues long. The CDR3 region is CASQTGVGAFF. The CDR3 region has the DNA TGTGCCAGCCAAACCGGGGTAGGGGCTTTCTTT.

About this clone: One junction end does not reproduce the germline sequence, and a read error may be involved. Distinct nucleotide sequences in the sample also encode this CDR3. The J gene is TRBJ2-7, the V gene TRBV7-9; D might be TRBD2 (6 bases). Germline lookup yields CDR1 SEHNR and CDR2 FQNEAQ (reference sequence). The CDR3 covers 16 residues. The CDR3 here is CASSSPAGLGSYEQYF. CDR3 bases: TGCGCCAGCAGCTCCCCTGCGGGACTTGGATCGTACGAGCAGTACTTC. The full variable domain, its missing parts supplied by reference TRBV7-9 and TRBJ2-7, is DTGVSQNPRHKITKRGQNVTFRCDPISEHNRLYWYRQTLGQGPEFLTYFQNEAQLEKSRLLSDRFSAERPKGSFSTLEIQRTEQGDSAMYLCASSSPAGLGSYEQYFGPGTRLTVT.

The chain joins TRBV6-5 to TRBJ2-1; 16 positions match TRBD2. Per the germline V gene, CDR1 is MNHEY and CDR2 is SVGAGI. CDR3 length: 14 amino acids. The V segment lost 6 bases and the J segment 9 bases; nucleotides outside the gene matches: 2. CDR3 region: CASRGLAGGVEQFF. The DNA of the CDR3 is TGTGCCAGCAGGGGACTAGCGGGAGGGGTTGAGCAGTTCTTC.

This chain joins TRBV7-6 and TRBJ2-3; 8 positions agree with TRBD2. Germline V CDR1 and CDR2: SGHVS, FNYEAQ. V gave up 5 bases and J gave up 6 bases; unmatched junction bases: 10. The CDR3 sequence is 15 residues long. In DNA form, the CDR3 reads TGTGCCAGCAGCATAAATAGCGGGGCCGGGGATACGCAGTATTTT. Its protein product is CASSINSGAGDTQYF. The full variable domain, rest sourced from reference TRBV7-6 and TRBJ2-3, is GAGVSQSPRYKVTKRGQDVALRCDPISGHVSLYWYRQALGQGPEFLTYFNYEAQQDKSGLPNDRFSAERPEGSISTLTIQRTEQRDSAMYRCASSINSGAGDTQYFGPGTRLTVL.